The 3 T cell receptor beta chains below come from one sample, sequenced in a study of graft-versus-host responses after intestinal transplantation (dated by TCRdb to about 2021). Libraries were prepared through the immunoSEQ multiplex PCR assay. As stored in TCRdb, this immuneACCESS dataset retains in-frame rearrangements with V and J assigned. A fraction of the clones does not appear; measured against another copy, unresolved V genes explain less than half of the discrepancy, and the remainder lacks a known reason. This sample lists tens of thousands of clones; about 93% were detected once. Of the sample, 0.4% to 0.6% is held by the ten largest clones. These receptors' antigens are unknown. The time point label, as the study defines it: cells obtained before transplantation from donor or recipient. The sequencing here drew on unstimulated CD8+ T cells sorted from spleen or lymph node cells, taken before intestinal transplant. The receptor set was obtained from a human donor who received an intestinal transplant.

This chain joins TRBV7-8 and TRBJ2-1, with D possibly being TRBD2 (6 bases). V lost 4 bases and J 4 bases, leaving 17 bases between the germline ends. Germline CDR1 reads SGHVS; CDR2 reads FQNEAQ. The CDR3 totals 16 residues. CDR3 DNA sequence: TGTGCCAGCAGCTATACCTGGGGGGAACTTTACAATGAGCAGTTCTTC. This translates into CASSYTWGELYNEQFF.

V and J are TRBV19 and TRBJ1-5; D not resolved. The CDR3 is 13 amino acids. Trimming took 5 bases from V and 5 from J, leaving 10 bases between them. Per germline, CDR1 LNHDA and CDR2 SQIVND (reference sequence). CDR3 residues: CASSEGKYQPQHF. Written as DNA, the CDR3 is TGTGCCAGTAGTGAGGGCAAGTATCAGCCCCAGCATTTT.

About this clone itself: At one end, the junction sequence differs from germline, possibly due to a read error. This rearrangement joins TRBV5-6 to TRBJ1-1; D may be TRBD1 (6 bases). Looked up from germline, CDR1 is SGHDT and CDR2 is YYEEEE. This CDR3 is 12 amino acids long. CDR3 residues: CASSLGDTEAFF. CDR3 nucleotide sequence: TGTGCCAGCAGCTTAGGGGACACCGAAGCTTTCTTT. Looking up the rest from reference TRBV5-6 and TRBJ1-1 gives the full variable domain: DAGVTQSPTHLIKTRGQQVTLRCSPKSGHDTVSWYQQALGQGPQFIFQYYEEEERQRGNFPDRFSGHQFPNYSSELNVNALLLGDSALYLCASSLGDTEAFFGQGTRLTVV.